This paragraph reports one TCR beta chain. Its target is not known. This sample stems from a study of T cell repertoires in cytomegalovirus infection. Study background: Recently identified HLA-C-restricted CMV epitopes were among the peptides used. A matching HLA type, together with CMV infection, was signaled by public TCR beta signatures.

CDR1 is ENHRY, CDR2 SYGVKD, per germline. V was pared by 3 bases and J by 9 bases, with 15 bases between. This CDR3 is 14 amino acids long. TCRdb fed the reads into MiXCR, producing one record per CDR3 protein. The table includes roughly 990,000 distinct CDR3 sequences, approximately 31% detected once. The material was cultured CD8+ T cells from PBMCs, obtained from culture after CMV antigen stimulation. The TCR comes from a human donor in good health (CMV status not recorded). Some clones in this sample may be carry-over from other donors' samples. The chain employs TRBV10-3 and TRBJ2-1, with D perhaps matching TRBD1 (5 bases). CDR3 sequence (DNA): TGTGCCATCAGTGACCAGGGTCTGGCGGTTGAGCAGTTCTTC. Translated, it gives CAISDQGLAVEQFF.